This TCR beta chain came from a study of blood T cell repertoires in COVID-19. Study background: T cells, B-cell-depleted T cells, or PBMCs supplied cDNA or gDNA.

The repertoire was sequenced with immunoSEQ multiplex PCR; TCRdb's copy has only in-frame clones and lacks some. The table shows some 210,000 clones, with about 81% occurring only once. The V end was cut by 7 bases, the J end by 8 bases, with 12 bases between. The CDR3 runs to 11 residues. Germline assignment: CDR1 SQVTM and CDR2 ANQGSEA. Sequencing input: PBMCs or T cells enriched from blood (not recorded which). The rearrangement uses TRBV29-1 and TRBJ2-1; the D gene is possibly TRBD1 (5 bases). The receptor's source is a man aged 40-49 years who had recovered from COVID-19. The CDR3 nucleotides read TGCAGCGCCCCTATAGGGGATGAGCAGTTCTTC. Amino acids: CSAPIGDEQFF.